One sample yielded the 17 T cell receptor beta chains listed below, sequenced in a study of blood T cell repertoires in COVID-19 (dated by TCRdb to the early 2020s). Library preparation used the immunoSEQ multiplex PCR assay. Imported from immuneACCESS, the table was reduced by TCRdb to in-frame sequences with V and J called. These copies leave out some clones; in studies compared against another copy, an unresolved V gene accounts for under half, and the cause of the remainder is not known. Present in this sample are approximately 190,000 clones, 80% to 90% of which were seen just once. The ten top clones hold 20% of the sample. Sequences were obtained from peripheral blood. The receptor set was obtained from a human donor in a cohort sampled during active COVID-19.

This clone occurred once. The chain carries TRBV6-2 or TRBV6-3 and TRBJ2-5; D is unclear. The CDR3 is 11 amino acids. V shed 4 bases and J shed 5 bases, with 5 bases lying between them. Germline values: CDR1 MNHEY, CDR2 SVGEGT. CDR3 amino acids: CASSFGETQYF. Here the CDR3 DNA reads TGTGCCAGCAGTTTTGGCGAGACCCAGTACTTC.

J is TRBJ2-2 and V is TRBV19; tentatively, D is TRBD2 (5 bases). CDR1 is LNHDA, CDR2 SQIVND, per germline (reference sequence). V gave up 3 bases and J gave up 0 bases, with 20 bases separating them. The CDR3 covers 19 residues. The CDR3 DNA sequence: TGTGCCAGTAGTATGGGCCCCTCGTTGCGGACTGCGAACACCGGGGAGCTGTTTTTT. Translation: CASSMGPSLRTANTGELFF.

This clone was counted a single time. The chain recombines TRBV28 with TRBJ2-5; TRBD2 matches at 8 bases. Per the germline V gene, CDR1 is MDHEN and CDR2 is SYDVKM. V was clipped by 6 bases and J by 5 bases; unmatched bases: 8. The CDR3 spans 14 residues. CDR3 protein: CASRRLAQRETQYF. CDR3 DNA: TGTGCCAGCAGGCGACTAGCGCAGCGGGAGACCCAGTACTTC.

CDR3 residues: CASSRGPDYGYTF. The DNA of the CDR3 is TGCGCCAGCAGCAGGGGGCCCGACTATGGCTACACCTTC. The V gene is TRBV10-1, the J gene TRBJ1-2; 8 bases agree with TRBD1. Germline V gives CDR1 WNHNN, CDR2 SYGVQD (reference sequence). The CDR3 covers 13 residues. J lost 3 bases, V lost 6 bases, and 3 bases had no gene match.

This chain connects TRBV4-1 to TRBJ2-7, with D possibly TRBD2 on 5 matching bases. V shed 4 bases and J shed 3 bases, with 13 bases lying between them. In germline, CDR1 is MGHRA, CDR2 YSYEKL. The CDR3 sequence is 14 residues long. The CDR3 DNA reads TGCGCCAGCAGCCCGCACGGGGAATTCTACGAGCAGTACTTC. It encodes CASSPHGEFYEQYF.

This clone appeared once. CDR3 sequence (DNA): TGTGCCAGCAGCCGCTTAGGGACAGTAGAAAAACTGTTTTTT. It specifies CASSRLGTVEKLFF. The chain has TRBV27 and TRBJ1-4; 7 nucleotides align to TRBD1. The trim removed 6 bases at V and 8 bases at J, leaving 9 bases unmatched. The CDR3 covers 14 residues. Germline V gene sequence: CDR1 MNHEY, CDR2 SMNVEV (reference sequence).

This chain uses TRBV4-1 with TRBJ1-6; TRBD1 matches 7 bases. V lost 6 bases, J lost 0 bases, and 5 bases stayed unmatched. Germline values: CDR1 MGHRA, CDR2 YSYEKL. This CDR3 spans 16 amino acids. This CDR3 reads CASSAQGSSYNSPLHF. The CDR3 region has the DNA TGCGCCAGCAGTGCACAGGGGAGCTCCTATAATTCACCCCTCCACTTT.

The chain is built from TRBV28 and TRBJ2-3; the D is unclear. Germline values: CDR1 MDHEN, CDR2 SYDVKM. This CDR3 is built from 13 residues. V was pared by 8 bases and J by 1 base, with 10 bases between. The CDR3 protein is CASGTDGTDTQYF. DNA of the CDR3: TGTGCCAGCGGTACAGACGGCACAGATACGCAGTATTTT.

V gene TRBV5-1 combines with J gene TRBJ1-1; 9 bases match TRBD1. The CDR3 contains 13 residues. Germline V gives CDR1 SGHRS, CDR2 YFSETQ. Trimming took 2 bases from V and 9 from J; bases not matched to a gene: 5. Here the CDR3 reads CASSFRQGDKAFF. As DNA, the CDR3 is TGCGCCAGCAGCTTCCGACAGGGGGACAAAGCTTTCTTT.

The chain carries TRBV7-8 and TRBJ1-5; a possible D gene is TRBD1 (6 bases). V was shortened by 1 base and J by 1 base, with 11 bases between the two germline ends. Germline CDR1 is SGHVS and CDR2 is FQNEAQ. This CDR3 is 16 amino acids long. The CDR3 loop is CASSLGGGGSNQPQHF. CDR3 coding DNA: TGTGCCAGCAGCTTAGGGGGGGGCGGGAGCAATCAGCCCCAGCATTTT.

The CDR3 loop reads CASSTQRGGDRGTGELFF. The CDR3 nucleotides are TGTGCCAGTAGTACCCAAAGGGGCGGGGACAGGGGTACCGGGGAGCTGTTTTTT. This chain connects TRBV19 to TRBJ2-2, with 10 bases lining up with TRBD1. This CDR3 contains 18 residues. V shed 4 bases and J 5 bases; nucleotides not matched to a gene: 13. The germline CDR1 and CDR2 sequences are LNHDA and SQIVND (reference sequence).

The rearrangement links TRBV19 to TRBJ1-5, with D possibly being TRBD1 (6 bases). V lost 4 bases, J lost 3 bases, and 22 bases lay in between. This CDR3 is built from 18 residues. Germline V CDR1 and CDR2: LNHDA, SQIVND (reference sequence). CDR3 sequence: CASSKGHGPNNNNQPQHF. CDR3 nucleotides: TGTGCCAGTAGTAAGGGACACGGCCCGAATAACAACAATCAGCCCCAGCATTTT. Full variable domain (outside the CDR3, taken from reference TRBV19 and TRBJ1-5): DGGITQSPKYLFRKEGQNVTLSCEQNLNHDAMYWYRQDPGQGLRLIYYSQIVNDFQKGDIAEGYSVSREKKESFPLTVTSAQKNPTAFYLCASSKGHGPNNNNQPQHFGDGTRLSIL.

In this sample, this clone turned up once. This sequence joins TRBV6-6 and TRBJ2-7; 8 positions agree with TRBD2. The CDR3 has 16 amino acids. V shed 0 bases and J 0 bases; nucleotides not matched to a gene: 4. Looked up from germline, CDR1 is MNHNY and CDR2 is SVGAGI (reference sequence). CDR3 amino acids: CASSYSSGGGSYEQYV. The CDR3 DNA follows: TGTGCCAGCAGTTACTCGTCGGGGGGGGGCTCCTACGAGCAGTACGTC.

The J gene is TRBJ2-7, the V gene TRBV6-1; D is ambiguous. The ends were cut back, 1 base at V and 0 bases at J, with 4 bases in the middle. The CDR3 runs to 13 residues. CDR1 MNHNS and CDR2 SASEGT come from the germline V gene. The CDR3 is CASSEDSSYEQYV. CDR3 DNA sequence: TGTGCCAGCAGTGAAGACAGCTCCTACGAGCAGTACGTC.

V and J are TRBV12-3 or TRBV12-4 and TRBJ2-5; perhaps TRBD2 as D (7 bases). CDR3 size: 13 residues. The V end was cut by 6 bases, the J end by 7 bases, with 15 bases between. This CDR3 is CASRAQGGGTQYF. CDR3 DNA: TGTGCCAGCAGGGCGCAGGGAGGGGGGACCCAGTACTTC.

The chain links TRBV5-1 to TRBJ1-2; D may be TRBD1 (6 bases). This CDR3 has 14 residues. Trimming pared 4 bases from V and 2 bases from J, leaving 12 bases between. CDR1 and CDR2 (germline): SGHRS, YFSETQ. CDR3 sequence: CASSPPTGNYGYTF. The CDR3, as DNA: TGCGCCAGCAGCCCGCCGACAGGAAACTATGGCTACACCTTC.

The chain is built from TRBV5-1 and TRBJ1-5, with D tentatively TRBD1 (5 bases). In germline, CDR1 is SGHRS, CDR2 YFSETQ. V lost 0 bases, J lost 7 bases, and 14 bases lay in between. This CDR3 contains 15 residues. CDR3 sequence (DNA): TGCGCCAGCAGCTTGGGTCCAGGGTCGGAGCAGCCCCAGCATTTT. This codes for CASSLGPGSEQPQHF.